This record looks at one T cell receptor (beta chain) sequence and its context. Its antigen is as yet unknown. This CDR3 has 14 residues. The germline gives CDR1 MNHEY, CDR2 SVGAGI. The J segment lost 3 bases and the V segment lost 6 bases, leaving 6 bases of the junction unmatched. This specimen belongs to a study of lymphopenia after photon versus proton radiotherapy. The study, taken as a whole, reports: Authors raise, but do not show, better survival with proton therapy.

Sequenced by immunoSEQ multiplex PCR; TCRdb stores in-frame clones only, minus some. This table holds tens of thousands of clones, approximately 87% found once. The chain couples TRBV6-5 to TRBJ2-5; TRBD2 aligns across 8 bases. This clonotype was obtained from a woman aged 70 to 79 with pancreatic cancer. Material: peripheral blood, obtained from a patient treated with proton-based radiotherapy. The CDR3: CASSRGSGKETQYF. In nucleotides, the CDR3 is TGTGCCAGCAGCAGGGGTAGCGGGAAAGAGACCCAGTACTTC.